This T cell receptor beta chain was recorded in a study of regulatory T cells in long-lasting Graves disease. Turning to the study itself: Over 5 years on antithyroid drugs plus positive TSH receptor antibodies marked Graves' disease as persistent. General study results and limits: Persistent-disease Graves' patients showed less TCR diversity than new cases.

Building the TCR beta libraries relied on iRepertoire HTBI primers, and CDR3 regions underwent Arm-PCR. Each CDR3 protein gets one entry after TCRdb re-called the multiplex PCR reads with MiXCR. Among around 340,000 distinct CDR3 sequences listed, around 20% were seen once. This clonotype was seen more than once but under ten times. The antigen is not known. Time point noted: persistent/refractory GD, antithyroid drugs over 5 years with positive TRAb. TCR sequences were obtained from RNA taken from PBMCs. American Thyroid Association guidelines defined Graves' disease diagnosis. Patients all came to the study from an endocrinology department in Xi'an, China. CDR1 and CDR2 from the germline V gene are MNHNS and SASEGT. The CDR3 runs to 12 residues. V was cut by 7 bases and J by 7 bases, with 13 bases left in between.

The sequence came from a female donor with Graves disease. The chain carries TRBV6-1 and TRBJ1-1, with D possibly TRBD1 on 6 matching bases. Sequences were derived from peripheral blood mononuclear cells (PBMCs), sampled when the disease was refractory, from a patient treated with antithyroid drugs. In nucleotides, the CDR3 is TGTGCCAGCACCGAGGGACACTTTGAAGCTTTCTTT. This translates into CASTEGHFEAFF.